The rows below give T cell receptor beta chains drawn from one sample of a study of OX40 agonist ivuxolimab in advanced cancers. Clones were read by immunoSEQ multiplex PCR, and TCRdb kept only the in-frame ones, dropping some. The sample lists about 38,000 clones, 80% to 95% occurring once. Sample: CD4+ or CD8+ T cells sorted from blood, taken in a trial of the OX40 agonist ivuxolimab. These receptors came from an adult with an advanced solid tumor such as melanoma, head and neck, liver or kidney cancer. Each CDR3 is given with its conserved first and last residue. A D gene is named only where the DNA matches it firmly. Part of the rows lack a size; the others show once, few, many or a class for expanded clones.

V gene: TRBV6-1; J gene: TRBJ2-7; D gene: TRBD1; clone size: once; CDR3 protein: CASSEGGTGLSYEQYF; CDR3 DNA: TGTGCCAGCAGTGAAGGGGGGACAGGGTTAAGCTACGAGCAGTACTTC
V gene: TRBV6-1; J gene: TRBJ2-7; D gene: NA; clone size: NA; CDR3 protein: CASSETGSSYEQYF; CDR3 DNA: TGTGCCAGCAGTGAAACTGGTAGCTCCTACGAGCAGTACTTC
V gene: TRBV7-9; J gene: TRBJ1-2; D gene: TRBD1; clone size: few; CDR3 protein: CASSLPQDRAGGYTF; CDR3 DNA: TGTGCCAGCAGCTTACCTCAGGACAGGGCGGGTGGCTACACCTTC
V gene: TRBV7-9; J gene: TRBJ2-4; D gene: TRBD2; clone size: NA; CDR3 protein: CASSPPTSGIKNIQYF; CDR3 DNA: TGTGCCAGCAGCCCGCCGACTAGCGGGATAAAAAACATTCAGTACTTC
V gene: TRBV5-6; J gene: TRBJ1-2; D gene: TRBD1; clone size: NA; CDR3 protein: CASSLEPGQGEDYGYTF; CDR3 DNA: TGTGCCAGCAGCTTGGAACCCGGACAGGGAGAAGACTATGGCTACACCTTC
V gene: TRBV7-3; J gene: TRBJ2-7; D gene: TRBD2; clone size: NA; CDR3 protein: CASSASGTSYEQYF; CDR3 DNA: TGTGCCAGCAGCGCGTCCGGGACTAGCTACGAGCAGTACTTC
V gene: TRBV19; J gene: TRBJ1-1; D gene: NA; clone size: NA; CDR3 protein: CASSSYYTRTVNTEAFF; CDR3 DNA: TGTGCCAGTAGTAGCTACTACACTCGGACAGTAAACACTGAAGCTTTCTTT
V gene: TRBV28; J gene: TRBJ2-7; D gene: NA; clone size: NA; CDR3 protein: CASSLGGTVYEQYF; CDR3 DNA: TGTGCCAGCAGTTTAGGTGGTACGGTTTACGAGCAGTACTTC
V gene: TRBV6-4; J gene: TRBJ2-2; D gene: NA; clone size: NA; CDR3 protein: CASSDSIRTPGELFF; CDR3 DNA: TGTGCCAGCAGTGACTCGATTCGTACCCCCGGGGAGCTGTTTTTT
V gene: TRBV10-3; J gene: TRBJ2-6; D gene: NA; clone size: NA; CDR3 protein: CAIRTDSSGANVLTF; CDR3 DNA: TGTGCCATCAGAACCGACAGTTCTGGGGCCAACGTCCTGACTTTC
V gene: TRBV13; J gene: TRBJ1-1; D gene: NA; clone size: NA; CDR3 protein: CASSPLQGEAFF; CDR3 DNA: TGTGCCAGCAGCCCCCTACAGGGTGAAGCTTTCTTT
V gene: TRBV28; J gene: TRBJ2-2; D gene: TRBD1; clone size: NA; CDR3 protein: CASSLWTGGNTGELFF; CDR3 DNA: TGTGCCAGCAGTTTATGGACAGGGGGCAACACCGGGGAGCTGTTTTTT
V gene: TRBV27; J gene: TRBJ2-7; D gene: TRBD1; clone size: once; CDR3 protein: CASSGTGEYEQYF; CDR3 DNA: TGTGCCAGCAGCGGGACAGGGGAATACGAGCAGTACTTC
V gene: TRBV27; J gene: TRBJ2-1; D gene: NA; clone size: NA; CDR3 protein: CASSLGAGNEQFF; CDR3 DNA: TGTGCCAGCAGTTTAGGCGCGGGGAATGAGCAGTTCTTC
V gene: TRBV27; J gene: TRBJ1-6; D gene: NA; clone size: NA; CDR3 protein: CASSLEGYSSYNSPLHF; CDR3 DNA: TGTGCCAGCAGTCTTGAAGGATACAGCTCCTATAATTCACCCCTCCACTTT
V gene: TRBV10-3; J gene: TRBJ2-6; D gene: NA; clone size: once; CDR3 protein: CAIHAATEAFSGANVLTF; CDR3 DNA: TGTGCCATCCATGCAGCTACAGAAGCTTTCTCTGGGGCCAACGTCCTGACTTTC
V gene: TRBV28; J gene: TRBJ2-7; D gene: TRBD2; clone size: NA; CDR3 protein: CASSPLRLAGGNYEQYF; CDR3 DNA: TGTGCCAGCAGTCCCCTCCGACTAGCGGGAGGAAACTACGAGCAGTACTTC
V gene: TRBV9; J gene: TRBJ2-2; D gene: NA; clone size: NA; CDR3 protein: CASSPRTASRTGELFF; CDR3 DNA: TGTGCCAGCAGCCCCCGGACGGCTTCACGCACCGGGGAGCTGTTTTTT
V gene: TRBV6-5; J gene: TRBJ1-2; D gene: NA; clone size: NA; CDR3 protein: CASSPLSNYGYTF; CDR3 DNA: TGTGCCAGCAGCCCCTTGTCGAACTATGGCTACACCTTC
V gene: TRBV28; J gene: TRBJ2-7; D gene: NA; clone size: NA; CDR3 protein: CASSLGFLYEQYF; CDR3 DNA: TGTGCCAGCAGTCTAGGGTTTCTCTACGAGCAGTACTTC
V gene: TRBV27; J gene: TRBJ2-1; D gene: TRBD1; clone size: NA; CDR3 protein: CASSLEGQGYNGQFF; CDR3 DNA: TGTGCCAGCAGTTTGGAGGGACAGGGGTACAATGGGCAGTTCTTC
V gene: TRBV29-1; J gene: TRBJ2-1; D gene: NA; clone size: NA; CDR3 protein: CSVVGGARALNEQFF; CDR3 DNA: TGCAGCGTTGTTGGGGGAGCGAGGGCGTTAAATGAGCAGTTCTTC
V gene: TRBV27; J gene: TRBJ2-1; D gene: TRBD2; clone size: NA; CDR3 protein: CASSIAGGYNEQFF; CDR3 DNA: TGTGCCAGCAGCATAGCGGGAGGTTACAATGAGCAGTTCTTC
V gene: TRBV6-4; J gene: TRBJ2-3; D gene: TRBD2; clone size: few; CDR3 protein: CASSDSASGSDTQYF; CDR3 DNA: TGTGCCAGCAGTGACTCGGCTAGCGGGAGCGATACGCAGTATTTT
V gene: TRBV6-6; J gene: TRBJ1-1; D gene: NA; clone size: NA; CDR3 protein: CASSSTPRGTEAFF; CDR3 DNA: TGTGCCAGCAGTTCAACCCCTCGGGGCACTGAAGCTTTCTTT
V gene: TRBV7-9; J gene: TRBJ1-1; D gene: NA; clone size: few; CDR3 protein: CASSLNPEAFF; CDR3 DNA: TGTGCCAGCAGCTTAAACCCTGAAGCTTTCTTT
V gene: TRBV6-1; J gene: TRBJ2-1; D gene: TRBD1; clone size: NA; CDR3 protein: CATLDRVKSEQFF; CDR3 DNA: TGTGCCACCTTGGACAGGGTCAAGAGTGAGCAGTTCTTC
V gene: TRBV19; J gene: TRBJ1-6; D gene: TRBD1; clone size: NA; CDR3 protein: CASSDGQEAISNSPLHF; CDR3 DNA: TGTGCCAGTAGTGATGGACAGGAAGCCATTTCGAATTCACCCCTCCACTTT
V gene: TRBV28; J gene: TRBJ2-2; D gene: TRBD2; clone size: NA; CDR3 protein: CASSFASGSSTGELFF; CDR3 DNA: TGTGCCAGCAGTTTTGCTAGCGGGAGTTCAACCGGGGAGCTGTTTTTT
V gene: TRBV30; J gene: TRBJ2-1; D gene: NA; clone size: NA; CDR3 protein: CAFRDGYNEQFF; CDR3 DNA: TGTGCCTTCCGGGACGGTTACAATGAGCAGTTCTTC
V gene: TRBV4-1; J gene: TRBJ2-3; D gene: TRBD2; clone size: NA; CDR3 protein: CASSQRGLAGVEDTQYF; CDR3 DNA: TGCGCCAGCAGCCAGCGGGGACTAGCGGGAGTCGAAGATACGCAGTATTTT
V gene: TRBV27; J gene: TRBJ2-3; D gene: TRBD2; clone size: medium-sized; CDR3 protein: CASSLWTSGSRTDTQYF; CDR3 DNA: TGTGCCAGCAGTTTATGGACTAGCGGGAGCCGCACAGATACGCAGTATTTT
V gene: TRBV18; J gene: TRBJ2-1; D gene: TRBD2; clone size: NA; CDR3 protein: CASSPPVGGTEQFF; CDR3 DNA: TGTGCCAGCTCACCACCGGTCGGGGGGACTGAGCAGTTCTTC
V gene: TRBV27; J gene: TRBJ1-2; D gene: TRBD1; clone size: NA; CDR3 protein: CASSLGGQYYGYTF; CDR3 DNA: TGTGCCAGCAGTTTAGGGGGACAGTACTATGGCTACACCTTC
V gene: TRBV6-5; J gene: TRBJ2-4; D gene: NA; clone size: NA; CDR3 protein: CASRLANLGLDF; CDR3 DNA: TGTGCCAGCAGGTTGGCTAACTTGGGATTAGACTTC
V gene: TRBV11-2; J gene: TRBJ2-1; D gene: TRBD2; clone size: NA; CDR3 protein: CASSLGLSGRSEQFF; CDR3 DNA: TGTGCCAGCAGCTTGGGACTAAGCGGGAGGTCTGAGCAGTTCTTC
V gene: TRBV5-6; J gene: TRBJ1-1; D gene: TRBD1; clone size: NA; CDR3 protein: CASSLAGSRQGRTEAFF; CDR3 DNA: TGTGCCAGCAGCTTGGCGGGATCCAGACAGGGAAGGACTGAAGCTTTCTTT
V gene: TRBV9; J gene: TRBJ2-1; D gene: NA; clone size: NA; CDR3 protein: CASSVADNEQFF; CDR3 DNA: TGTGCCAGCAGCGTAGCTGACAATGAGCAGTTCTTC
V gene: TRBV2; J gene: TRBJ2-1; D gene: TRBD2; clone size: NA; CDR3 protein: CASRRLAGEDEQFF; CDR3 DNA: TGTGCCAGCAGGAGACTAGCGGGAGAAGATGAGCAGTTCTTC
V gene: TRBV28; J gene: TRBJ2-7; D gene: TRBD2; clone size: NA; CDR3 protein: CASSLTGLERYEQYF; CDR3 DNA: TGTGCCAGCAGTTTAACTGGACTAGAAAGGTACGAGCAGTACTTC
V gene: TRBV7-9; J gene: TRBJ2-5; D gene: TRBD1; clone size: NA; CDR3 protein: CASSLTGGGETQYF; CDR3 DNA: TGTGCCAGCAGCCTCACAGGGGGCGGAGAGACCCAGTACTTC
V gene: TRBV28; J gene: TRBJ1-5; D gene: TRBD1; clone size: NA; CDR3 protein: CAGRTTGGSNQPQHF; CDR3 DNA: TGTGCCGGCAGGACCACAGGGGGCAGCAATCAGCCCCAGCATTTT
V gene: TRBV9; J gene: TRBJ2-1; D gene: NA; clone size: NA; CDR3 protein: CASSVNPGEQFF; CDR3 DNA: TGTGCCAGCAGCGTTAATCCAGGCGAGCAGTTCTTC
V gene: TRBV7-8; J gene: TRBJ1-1; D gene: NA; clone size: NA; CDR3 protein: CASSQNTRLMNTEAFF; CDR3 DNA: TGTGCCAGCAGCCAAAACACCAGGCTCATGAACACTGAAGCTTTCTTT
V gene: TRBV5-1; J gene: TRBJ1-1; D gene: NA; clone size: NA; CDR3 protein: CASSLGVQVNTEAFF; CDR3 DNA: TGCGCCAGCAGCTTGGGCGTTCAGGTTAACACTGAAGCTTTCTTT
V gene: TRBV5-1; J gene: TRBJ2-3; D gene: TRBD2; clone size: NA; CDR3 protein: CASSFFASGSPDTQYF; CDR3 DNA: TGCGCCAGCAGCTTTTTCGCTAGCGGGAGCCCCGATACGCAGTATTTT
V gene: TRBV9; J gene: TRBJ2-7; D gene: TRBD2; clone size: once; CDR3 protein: CASSPSGTSYEQYF; CDR3 DNA: TGTGCCAGCAGCCCTAGCGGGACCTCCTACGAGCAGTACTTC
V gene: TRBV9; J gene: TRBJ2-2; D gene: NA; clone size: NA; CDR3 protein: CASSVTVSSRRNITGELFF; CDR3 DNA: TGTGCCAGCAGCGTCACTGTGTCTAGCAGGAGAAATATCACCGGGGAGCTGTTTTTT
V gene: TRBV14; J gene: TRBJ1-2; D gene: NA; clone size: NA; CDR3 protein: CASSQDRGLLYGYTF; CDR3 DNA: TGTGCCAGCAGCCAAGATCGCGGACTTCTCTATGGCTACACCTTC
V gene: TRBV19; J gene: TRBJ1-5; D gene: NA; clone size: once; CDR3 protein: CASSARGNQPQHF; CDR3 DNA: TGTGCCAGTAGTGCTAGGGGTAATCAGCCCCAGCATTTT
V gene: TRBV30; J gene: TRBJ1-1; D gene: NA; clone size: NA; CDR3 protein: CAWSQSRPEAFF; CDR3 DNA: TGTGCCTGGAGCCAATCCCGGCCTGAAGCTTTCTTT
V gene: TRBV4-3; J gene: TRBJ1-5; D gene: NA; clone size: NA; CDR3 protein: CASSQDIGRNQPQHF; CDR3 DNA: TGCGCCAGCAGCCAAGATATTGGACGGAATCAGCCCCAGCATTTT